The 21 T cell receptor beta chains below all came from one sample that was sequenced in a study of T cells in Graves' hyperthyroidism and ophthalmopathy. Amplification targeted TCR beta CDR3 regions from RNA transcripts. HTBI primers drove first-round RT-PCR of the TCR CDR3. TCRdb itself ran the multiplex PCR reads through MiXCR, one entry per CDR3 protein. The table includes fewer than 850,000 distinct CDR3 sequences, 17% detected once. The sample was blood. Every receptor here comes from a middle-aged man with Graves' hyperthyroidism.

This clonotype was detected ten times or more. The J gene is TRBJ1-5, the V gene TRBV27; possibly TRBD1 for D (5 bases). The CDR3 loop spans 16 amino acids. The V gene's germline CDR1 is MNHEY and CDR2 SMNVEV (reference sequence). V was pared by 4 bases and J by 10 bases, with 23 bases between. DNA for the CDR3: TGTGCCAGCAGTTCCTCGACAGTGCTCCCCCCAGCTCCCCAGCATTTT. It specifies CASSSSTVLPPAPQHF.

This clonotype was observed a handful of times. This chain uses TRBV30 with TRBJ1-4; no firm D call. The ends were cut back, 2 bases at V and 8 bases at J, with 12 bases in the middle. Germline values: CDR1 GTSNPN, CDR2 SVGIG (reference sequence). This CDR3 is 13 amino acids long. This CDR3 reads CAWSPSLVEKLFF. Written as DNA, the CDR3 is TGTGCCTGGAGTCCTTCCCTTGTAGAAAAACTGTTTTTT.

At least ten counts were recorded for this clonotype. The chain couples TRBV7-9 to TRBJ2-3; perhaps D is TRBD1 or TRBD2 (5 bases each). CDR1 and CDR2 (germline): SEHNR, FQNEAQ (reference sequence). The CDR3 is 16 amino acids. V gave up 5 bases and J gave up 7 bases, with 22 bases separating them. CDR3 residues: CASSPIWDADIYTQYF. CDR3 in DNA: TGTGCCAGCAGCCCAATCTGGGACGCCGACATATATACGCAGTATTTT. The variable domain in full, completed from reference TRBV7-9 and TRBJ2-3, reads DTGVSQNPRHKITKRGQNVTFRCDPISEHNRLYWYRQTLGQGPEFLTYFQNEAQLEKSRLLSDRFSAERPKGSFSTLEIQRTEQGDSAMYLCASSPIWDADIYTQYFGPGTRLTVL.

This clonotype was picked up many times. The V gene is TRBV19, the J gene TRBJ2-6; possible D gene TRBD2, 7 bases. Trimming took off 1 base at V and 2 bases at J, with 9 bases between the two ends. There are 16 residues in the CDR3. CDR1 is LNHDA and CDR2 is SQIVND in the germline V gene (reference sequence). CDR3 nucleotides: TGTGCCAGTAGTATAGGCGGGGGCCCTGGGGCCAACGTCCTGACTTTC. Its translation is CASSIGGGPGANVLTF.

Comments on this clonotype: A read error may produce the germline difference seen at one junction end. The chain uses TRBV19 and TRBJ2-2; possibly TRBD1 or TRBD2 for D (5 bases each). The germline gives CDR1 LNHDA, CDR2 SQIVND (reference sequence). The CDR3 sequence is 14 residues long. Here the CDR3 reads CTSSMGPNTGELFF. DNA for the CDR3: TGTACCAGTAGTATGGGACCGAACACCGGGGAGCTGTTTTTT.

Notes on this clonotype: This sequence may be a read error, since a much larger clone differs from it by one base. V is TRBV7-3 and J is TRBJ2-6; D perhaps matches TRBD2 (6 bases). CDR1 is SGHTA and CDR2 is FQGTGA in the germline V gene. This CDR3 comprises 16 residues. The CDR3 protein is CASSLMSSGGVNVLTF. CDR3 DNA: TGTGCCAGCAGCTTAATGAGTAGCGGCGGGGTCAACGTCCTGACTTTC.

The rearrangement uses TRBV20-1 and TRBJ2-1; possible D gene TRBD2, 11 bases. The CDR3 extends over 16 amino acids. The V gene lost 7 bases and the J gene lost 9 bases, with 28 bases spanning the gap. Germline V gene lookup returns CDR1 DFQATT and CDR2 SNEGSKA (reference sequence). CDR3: CSGQGAASGRIGEQFF. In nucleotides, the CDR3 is TGCAGTGGACAGGGGGCCGCTAGCGGGAGGATCGGTGAGCAGTTCTTC.

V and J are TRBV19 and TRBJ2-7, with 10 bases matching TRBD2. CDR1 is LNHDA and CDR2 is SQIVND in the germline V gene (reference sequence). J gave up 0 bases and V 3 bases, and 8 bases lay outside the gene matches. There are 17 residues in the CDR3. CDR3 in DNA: TGTGCCAGTAGTATGCTAGCGGGGGCGAGTAGCTCCTACGAGCAGTACTTC. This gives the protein CASSMLAGASSSYEQYF.

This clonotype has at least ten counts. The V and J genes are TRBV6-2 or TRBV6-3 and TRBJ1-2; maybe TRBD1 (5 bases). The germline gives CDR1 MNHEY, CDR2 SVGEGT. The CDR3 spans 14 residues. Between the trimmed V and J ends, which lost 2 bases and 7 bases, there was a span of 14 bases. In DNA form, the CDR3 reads TGTGCCAGCAGTTACGATGGGGGTTTCCTTGGCTACACCTTC. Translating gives CASSYDGGFLGYTF.

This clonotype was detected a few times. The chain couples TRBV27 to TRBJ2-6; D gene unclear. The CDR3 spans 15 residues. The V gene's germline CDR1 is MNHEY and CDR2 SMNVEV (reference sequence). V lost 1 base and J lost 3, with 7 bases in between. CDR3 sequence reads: CASSLFWGGANVLTF. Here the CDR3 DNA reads TGTGCCAGCAGTTTATTTTGGGGTGGGGCCAACGTCCTGACTTTC.

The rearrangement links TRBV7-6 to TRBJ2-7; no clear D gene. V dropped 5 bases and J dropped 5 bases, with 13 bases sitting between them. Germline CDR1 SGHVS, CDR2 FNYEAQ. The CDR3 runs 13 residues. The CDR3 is CASSLGYEDEQYF. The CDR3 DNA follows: TGTGCCAGCAGCCTGGGGTATGAGGACGAGCAGTACTTC.

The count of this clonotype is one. CDR3 residues: CASSEVGGASYNEQFF. The CDR3, as DNA: TGTGCCAGCAGTGAAGTCGGGGGAGCCTCCTACAATGAGCAGTTCTTC. V gene TRBV6-1 combines with J gene TRBJ2-1; a weak D match, TRBD2 (6 bases). CDR3 length: 16 amino acids. The V end was cut by 1 base, the J end by 0 bases, with 10 bases between. Germline assignment: CDR1 MNHNS and CDR2 SASEGT.

CDR3 loop: CASSGQREARNEQFF. In nucleotides, the CDR3 is TGTGCCAGCAGTGGACAGCGGGAGGCTCGTAATGAGCAGTTCTTC. This chain connects TRBV2 to TRBJ2-1, with 9 bases aligning to TRBD2. CDR3 length: 15 amino acids. V trimming: 4 bases; J trimming: 7 bases; junction bases outside the gene matches: 8. Germline V CDR1 and CDR2: SNHLY, FYNNEI.

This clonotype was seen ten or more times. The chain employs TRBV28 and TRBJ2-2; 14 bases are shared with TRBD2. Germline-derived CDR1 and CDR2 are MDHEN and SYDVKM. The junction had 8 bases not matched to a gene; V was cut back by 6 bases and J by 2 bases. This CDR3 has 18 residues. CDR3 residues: CASRKGLAGVVNTGELFF. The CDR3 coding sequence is TGTGCCAGCAGGAAGGGACTAGCGGGAGTCGTAAACACCGGGGAGCTGTTTTTT.

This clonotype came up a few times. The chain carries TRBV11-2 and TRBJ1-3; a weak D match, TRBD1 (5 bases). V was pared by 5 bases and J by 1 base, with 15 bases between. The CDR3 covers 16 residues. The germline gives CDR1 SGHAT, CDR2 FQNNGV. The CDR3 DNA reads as TGTGCCAGCAGCCCACTTACAGGAAAGTCTGGAAACACCATATATTTT. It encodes CASSPLTGKSGNTIYF.

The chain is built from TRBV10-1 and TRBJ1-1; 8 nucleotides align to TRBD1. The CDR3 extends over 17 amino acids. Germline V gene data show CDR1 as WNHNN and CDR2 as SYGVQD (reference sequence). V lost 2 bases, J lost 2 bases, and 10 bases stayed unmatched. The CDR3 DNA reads TGCGCCAGCAGTGAGGGATACGGGACAGGATATAACACTGAAGCTTTCTTT. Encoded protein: CASSEGYGTGYNTEAFF.

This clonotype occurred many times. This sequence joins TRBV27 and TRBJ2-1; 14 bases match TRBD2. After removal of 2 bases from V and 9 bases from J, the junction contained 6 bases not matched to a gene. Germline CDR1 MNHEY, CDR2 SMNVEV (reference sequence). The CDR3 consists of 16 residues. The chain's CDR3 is CASSLQGLAGDGEQFF. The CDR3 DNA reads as TGTGCCAGCAGTTTACAGGGACTAGCGGGAGATGGTGAGCAGTTCTTC.

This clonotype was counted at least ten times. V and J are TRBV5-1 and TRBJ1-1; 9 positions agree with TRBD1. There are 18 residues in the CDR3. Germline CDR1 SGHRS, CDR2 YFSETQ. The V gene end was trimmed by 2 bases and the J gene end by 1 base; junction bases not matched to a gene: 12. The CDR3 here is CASSLEPGTGIWNTEAFF. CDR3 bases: TGCGCCAGCAGCTTAGAACCCGGGACAGGGATTTGGAACACTGAAGCTTTCTTT. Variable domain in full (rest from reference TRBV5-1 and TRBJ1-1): KAGVTQTPRYLIKTRGQQVTLSCSPISGHRSVSWYQQTPGQGLQFLFEYFSETQRNKGNFPGRFSGRQFSNSRSEMNVSTLELGDSALYLCASSLEPGTGIWNTEAFFGQGTRLTVV.

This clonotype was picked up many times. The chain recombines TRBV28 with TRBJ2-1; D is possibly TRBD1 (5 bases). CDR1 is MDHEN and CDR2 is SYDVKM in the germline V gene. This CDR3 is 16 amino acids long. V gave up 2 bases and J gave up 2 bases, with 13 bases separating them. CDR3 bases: TGTGCCAGCAGTTTAGGTTCAGGGATGGCCTACAATGAGCAGTTCTTC. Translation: CASSLGSGMAYNEQFF.

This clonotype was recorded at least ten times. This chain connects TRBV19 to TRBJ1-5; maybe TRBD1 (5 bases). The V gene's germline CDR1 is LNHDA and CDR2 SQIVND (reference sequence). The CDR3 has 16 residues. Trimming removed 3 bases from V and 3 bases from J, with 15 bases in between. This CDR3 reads CASSIRMGLLNQPQHF. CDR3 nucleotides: TGTGCCAGTAGTATCAGGATGGGACTGCTCAATCAGCCCCAGCATTTT.

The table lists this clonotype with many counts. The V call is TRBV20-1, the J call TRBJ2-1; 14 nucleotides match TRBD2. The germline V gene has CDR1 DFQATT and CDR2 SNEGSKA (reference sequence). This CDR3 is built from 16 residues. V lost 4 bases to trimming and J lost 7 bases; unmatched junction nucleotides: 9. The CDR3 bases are TGCAGTGCTAAGCGTGGGGGACTAGCGGGAGTGAATGAGCAGTTCTTC. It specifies CSAKRGGLAGVNEQFF.